This T cell receptor (beta chain) was sequenced for a study of OX40 agonist ivuxolimab in advanced cancers. The overall study: Patients were dosed intravenously with ivuxolimab at 0.01 to 10 mg/kg every 2 weeks.

Germline V lookup: CDR1 SGHTA, CDR2 FQGNSA. Trimming took 1 base from V and 8 from J, leaving 11 bases between them. CDR3 length: 13 amino acids. Sampled blood was obtained at baseline, cycle 4 day 1, and cycle 7 day 1. Using immunoSEQ multiplex PCR, the repertoire was profiled, and TCRdb retains in-frame clones only, with some absent. The table has 50,000 to 75,000 clones, about 79% seen once. Concerning this clone itself: Its matching antigen is unknown.

General study points: Expanded clones were, on average, more numerous among CD8+ T cells than CD4+.

Sequencing was performed on CD4+ or CD8+ T cells sorted from blood, taken in a trial of the OX40 agonist ivuxolimab. The genes are TRBV7-2 and TRBJ1-2, with D unclear. The clonotype was recovered from an adult with an advanced solid tumor such as melanoma, head and neck, liver or kidney cancer. CDR3 amino acids: CASSLGKEGGYTF. The CDR3 DNA sequence: TGTGCCAGCAGCTTAGGGAAGGAAGGAGGCTACACCTTC.